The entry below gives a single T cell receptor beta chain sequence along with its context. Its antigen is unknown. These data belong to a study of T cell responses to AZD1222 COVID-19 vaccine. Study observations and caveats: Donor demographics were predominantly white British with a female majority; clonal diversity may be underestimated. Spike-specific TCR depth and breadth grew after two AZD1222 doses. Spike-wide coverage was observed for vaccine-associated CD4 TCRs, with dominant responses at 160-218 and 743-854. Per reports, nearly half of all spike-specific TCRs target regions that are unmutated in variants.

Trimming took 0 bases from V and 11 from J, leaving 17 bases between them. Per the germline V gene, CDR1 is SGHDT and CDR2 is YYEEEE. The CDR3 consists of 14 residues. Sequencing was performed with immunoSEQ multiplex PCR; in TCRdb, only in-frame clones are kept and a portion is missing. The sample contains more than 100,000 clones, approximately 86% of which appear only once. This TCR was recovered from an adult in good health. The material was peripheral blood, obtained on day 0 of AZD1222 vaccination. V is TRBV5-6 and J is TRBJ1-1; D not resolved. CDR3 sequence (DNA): TGTGCCAGCAGCTTGGCCGACGTCTCCGGTGGGGCTTTCTTT. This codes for CASSLADVSGGAFF.